This TCR beta chain appears in the sequencing data of a study of Graves' ophthalmopathy and Graves' hyperthyroidism. Where ophthalmopathy was absent within 18 months of follow-up, hyperthyroidism was stable. Among the hyperthyroidism patients, all were newly diagnosed, aged 18 to 65, with under 2 months' duration. Orbital computed tomography, thyroid ultrasound, TRAb, serum thyroxine and clinical symptoms formed the basis of diagnosis. This clonotype was observed at least ten times. Antigen unknown. Findings of the study overall: Built on 13 signatures, a model told ophthalmopathy apart from stable hyperthyroidism with approximately 85% sensitivity and around 80% specificity.

CDR3 length equals 16 residues. Looked up from germline, CDR1 is MDHEN and CDR2 is SYDVKM. Trimming took 4 bases from V and 0 from J; bases not matched to a gene: 8. For repertoire sequencing, the TCR beta CDR3 regions were amplified from RNA transcripts. HTBI-primed RT-PCR formed the first round, and a multiplex PCR formed the second. In TCRdb, the multiplex PCR reads were re-called with MiXCR into one record per CDR3 protein. The repertoire holds about 620,000 distinct CDR3 sequences, 22% seen once, with approximately 6.9% in the top ten. Sequencing used peripheral blood. The origin of this receptor is a woman under 30 with stable Graves' hyperthyroidism. Some clones in this sample may be carry-over from other donors' samples. The chain is built from TRBV28 and TRBJ2-7; 8 bases fit TRBD1. In DNA form, the CDR3 reads TGTGCCAGCAGTTGGCCTCAGGGGGCCAGCTCCTACGAGCAGTACTTC. Translating it yields CASSWPQGASSYEQYF.